One sample yielded the 11 T cell receptor beta chains listed below, sequenced in a study of T cell repertoires in cytomegalovirus infection. TCRdb fed the reads into MiXCR, producing one record per CDR3 protein. Of 150,000 to 200,000 distinct CDR3 sequences listed, 28% were seen once; the top ten hold 31%. Specimen: PBMCs. These receptors originate from a human donor in good health (CMV status not recorded). Some clones in this sample may be carry-over from other donors' samples.

This sequence joins TRBV2 and TRBJ1-2, with D perhaps matching TRBD1 (6 bases). V was shortened by 7 bases and J by 5 bases, with 14 bases between the two germline ends. CDR1 SNHLY and CDR2 FYNNEI come from the germline V gene. There are 13 residues in the CDR3. CDR3 in amino acids: CASTIGQSYGYTF. CDR3 bases: TGTGCCAGCACCATCGGACAGTCATATGGCTACACCTTC.

This clonotype was counted between two and nine times. Written as DNA, the CDR3 is TGTGCCAGCAGCTTAGGGGGACAGGGGTCGGAGACCCAGTACTTC. This gives the protein CASSLGGQGSETQYF. This sequence joins TRBV7-8 and TRBJ2-5; 10 bases are a match to TRBD1. After removal of 1 base from V and 5 bases from J, the junction contained 4 bases not matched to a gene. The CDR3 is 15 residues long. Germline loops: CDR1 SGHVS, CDR2 FQNEAQ.

This clonotype was counted between two and nine times. The genes are TRBV11-2 and TRBJ2-2, with D perhaps matching TRBD1 (6 bases). Germline CDR1 and CDR2: SGHAT and FQNNGV. Trimming took 1 base from V and 2 from J, leaving 17 bases between them. This CDR3 has 18 residues. The CDR3 loop reads CASSLGGQRGKNTGELFF. The CDR3 nucleotides read TGTGCCAGCAGCTTAGGTGGCCAGAGGGGGAAAAACACCGGGGAGCTGTTTTTT.

This clonotype occurred a few times. V is TRBV7-2 and J is TRBJ2-1; 7 nucleotides line up with TRBD1. This CDR3 spans 13 amino acids. The V and J ends lost 5 bases and 7 bases, in that order; junction bases with no gene match: 5. CDR1 is SGHTA and CDR2 is FQGNSA in the germline V gene. Written as DNA, the CDR3 is TGTGCCAGCAGCACGTACAGGGGAAATGAGCAGTTCTTC. Protein product: CASSTYRGNEQFF.

Only a few counts were recorded for this clonotype. J is TRBJ1-5 and V is TRBV27; D unresolved. V gave up 5 bases and J gave up 4 bases, with 12 bases separating them. Germline values: CDR1 MNHEY, CDR2 SMNVEV (reference sequence). The CDR3 has 14 amino acids. The CDR3 DNA sequence: TGTGCCAGCAGTCCCCTAACGGGGAATCAGCCCCAGCATTTT. Translation: CASSPLTGNQPQHF.

As for this clonotype: The junction departs from germline at one end; a sequencing error may be responsible. V usage is TRBV5-1 and J usage is TRBJ1-1; unclear D gene. CDR3 length equals 14 residues. CDR1 is SGHRS and CDR2 is YFSETQ in the germline V gene. The CDR3 spells CASGLNPGGTEAFF. CDR3 DNA sequence: TGCGCCAGCGGCTTAAACCCAGGAGGCACTGAAGCTTTCTTT.

The chain employs TRBV5-1 and TRBJ2-5; no definite D call. Trimming stripped 4 bases from V and 4 bases from J, with 14 bases between. Germline CDR1 SGHRS, CDR2 YFSETQ. This CDR3 has 14 residues. For the CDR3, the DNA is TGCGCCAGCAGCACCGGTAGGATTCGAGAGACCCAGTACTTC. Encoded protein: CASSTGRIRETQYF.

The CDR3 bases are TGCAGTGCTAGTCTTAATGAAAAACTGTTTTTT. Translated, it gives CSASLNEKLFF. V is TRBV20-1 and J is TRBJ1-4; D remains ambiguous. The V and J ends lost 3 bases and 4 bases respectively, with 3 bases between them. CDR1 and CDR2 from the germline V gene are DFQATT and SNEGSKA (reference sequence). This CDR3 comprises 11 residues.

The chain employs TRBV7-2 and TRBJ2-5; 11 bases match TRBD2. Trimming removed 2 bases from V and 1 base from J; junction bases left unmatched: 0. The CDR3 runs to 15 residues. Germline CDR1 is SGHTA and CDR2 is FQGNSA. For the CDR3, the DNA is TGTGCCAGCAGCTTAACTAGCGGGGGCCAAGAGACCCAGTACTTC. Amino acids: CASSLTSGGQETQYF.

The genes are TRBV20-1 and TRBJ1-2; weak D call: TRBD1 (6 bases). This CDR3 spans 13 amino acids. The V end lost 4 bases, the J end lost 4 bases, and 13 bases lay between the germline ends. The germline gives CDR1 DFQATT, CDR2 SNEGSKA (reference sequence). For the CDR3, the DNA is TGCAGTGCTATCGATACAGGGTTCTATGGCTACACCTTC. Amino acid sequence: CSAIDTGFYGYTF.

This clonotype was recorded many times. The chain joins TRBV11-2 to TRBJ2-3, with D tentatively TRBD1 or TRBD2 (5 bases each). Germline V gene sequence: CDR1 SGHAT, CDR2 FQNNGV. V was pared by 5 bases and J by 2 bases, with 14 bases between. The CDR3 sequence is 15 residues long. This CDR3 is CASSLVQGPTDTQYF. The CDR3 DNA follows: TGTGCCAGCAGCCTCGTCCAGGGACCCACAGATACGCAGTATTTT.